Shown below are 24 T cell receptor beta chains from a single sample sequenced in a study of CXCR3-negative and CXCR3-positive naive CD8 T cells. Through 5' RACE with UMI labels, the TRB cDNA libraries were prepared. For each CDR3 protein, TCRdb gives one entry from its re-call of the 5' RACE reads, without DNA. This repertoire includes 20,000 to 25,000 distinct CDR3 sequences. Material: memory CD8+ T cells from blood. The source is a human donor in good health. Some clones in this sample may be carry-over from other donors' samples.

The rearrangement uses TRBV29-1 and TRBJ2-5; the TRBD1 assignment by TCRdb is unverifiable without DNA. Germline CDR1 is SQVTM and CDR2 is ANQGSEA. This CDR3 spans 12 amino acids. This chain's CDR3 is CSVDRALETQYF.

The chain joins TRBV14 to TRBJ1-2; TCRdb lists TRBD1, though no DNA is available to test this call. The CDR3 consists of 13 residues. The germline gives CDR1 SGHDN, CDR2 FVKESK. The CDR3 protein is CASSQVGGYGYTF.

V is TRBV5-1 and J is TRBJ2-7; TCRdb lists TRBD1, though no DNA is available to test this call. The CDR3 extends over 14 amino acids. Germline values: CDR1 SGHRS, CDR2 YFSETQ. The CDR3 region is CASSFTGGGGEQYF.

The J gene is TRBJ2-7, the V gene TRBV18. CDR3 length equals 15 residues. The V gene's germline CDR1 is KGHSH and CDR2 LQKENI. CDR3 in amino acids: CASSPPAGEPYEQYF.

This chain links TRBV5-4 with TRBJ2-3; TCRdb outputs TRBD1, but without DNA this stays unchecked. The CDR3 sequence is 15 residues long. In germline, CDR1 is SGHNT, CDR2 YYREEE (reference sequence). The CDR3 sequence: CASSLERGPADTQYF. Full variable domain (rest looked up from reference TRBV5-4 and TRBJ2-3): ETGVTQSPTHLIKTRGQQVTLRCSSQSGHNTVSWYQQALGQGPQFIFQYYREEENGRGNFPPRFSGLQFPNYSSELNVNALELDDSALYLCASSLERGPADTQYFGPGTRLTVL.

The chain has TRBV28 and TRBJ2-5. Germline V CDR1 and CDR2: MDHEN, SYDVKM. There are 12 residues in the CDR3. The CDR3 here is CASRFVGETQYF.

The V call is TRBV4-2, the J call TRBJ2-1. CDR3 length: 17 amino acids. Looked up from germline, CDR1 is LGHNA and CDR2 is YNFKEQ. This CDR3 reads CASSQDWAGSVFNEQFF.

The V gene is TRBV20-1, the J gene TRBJ2-7; TCRdb lists TRBD2, though no DNA is available to test this call. The CDR3 covers 14 residues. Germline CDR1 and CDR2: DFQATT and SNEGSKA (reference sequence). The CDR3 loop is CSAAMGGGGYEQYF.

The chain is built from TRBV12-3 or TRBV12-4 and TRBJ1-2. This CDR3 contains 13 residues. CDR3 sequence reads: CASRGGGHYGYTF.

The chain carries TRBV11-2 and TRBJ2-5; TCRdb picks TRBD2, but there is no DNA to check that call. CDR3 length equals 13 residues. Germline V gives CDR1 SGHAT, CDR2 FQNNGV. The CDR3 region is CASRLVGGETQYF.

The chain recombines TRBV20-1 with TRBJ2-1; TCRdb outputs TRBD1, but without DNA this stays unchecked. Germline V gene data show CDR1 as DFQATT and CDR2 as SNEGSKA (reference sequence). The CDR3 has 12 amino acids. The CDR3 is CSARRGTHEQFF.

The rearrangement uses TRBV2 and TRBJ2-2; no DNA is available, so the TRBD1 call from TCRdb remains unchecked. The CDR3 sequence is 16 residues long. Per the germline V gene, CDR1 is SNHLY and CDR2 is FYNNEI. This CDR3 reads CASSEARTGPTGELFF.

This rearrangement joins TRBV12-3 or TRBV12-4 to TRBJ2-3; TCRdb returns TRBD1, unconfirmable since there is no DNA. This CDR3 comprises 20 residues. CDR3 residues: CASSRANRDRGWPSTDTQYF.

The chain carries TRBV23-1 and TRBJ2-7; TCRdb picks TRBD1, but there is no DNA to check that call. TRBV23-1 is an ORF, and what it does is uncertain. CDR3 length: 15 amino acids. This chain's CDR3 is CASSRGDRGDYEQYF.

The chain links TRBV12-3 or TRBV12-4 to TRBJ2-2; as DNA is missing, the TRBD1 call by TCRdb cannot be tested. The CDR3 sequence is 15 residues long. CDR3 region: CASSPSGGWAGELFF.

The genes are TRBV2 and TRBJ1-4. This CDR3 contains 15 residues. Germline V gene sequence: CDR1 SNHLY, CDR2 FYNNEI. Here the CDR3 reads CASSEPGRENEKLFF.

The chain is built from TRBV27 and TRBJ2-7; TCRdb reports TRBD1, a call that lacks DNA to check it against. Germline V gives CDR1 MNHEY, CDR2 SMNVEV (reference sequence). The CDR3 consists of 14 residues. The CDR3 loop is CASRYRDGNYEQYF.

V usage is TRBV6-5 and J usage is TRBJ1-4. Germline V gives CDR1 MNHEY, CDR2 SVGAGI. The CDR3 length is 14 residues. The CDR3 reads CASSSTNGNEKLFF.

The chain recombines TRBV18 with TRBJ1-2. Germline-derived CDR1 and CDR2 are KGHSH and LQKENI. This CDR3 is built from 12 residues. CDR3 region: CASSLSGDGYTF.

The chain combines TRBV7-6 with TRBJ2-1; TCRdb's assignment of TRBD2 cannot be checked, as there is no DNA. CDR1 SGHVS and CDR2 FNYEAQ come from the germline V gene. The CDR3 covers 17 residues. The CDR3 protein is CASSLDHASGGTNEQFF.

V usage is TRBV30 and J usage is TRBJ1-1. The CDR3 runs to 12 residues. CDR1 is GTSNPN and CDR2 is SVGIG in the germline V gene (reference sequence). This chain's CDR3 is CAWRSRNTEAFF.

The chain has TRBV7-9 and TRBJ2-7; TCRdb designates TRBD2, a call that cannot be tested without DNA. The CDR3 loop spans 17 amino acids. CDR1 SEHNR and CDR2 FQNEAQ come from the germline V gene (reference sequence). CDR3 region: CASSFELAGGTDYEQYF. Drawing the rest from reference TRBV7-9 and TRBJ2-7, the complete variable domain is DTGVSQNPRHKITKRGQNVTFRCDPISEHNRLYWYRQTLGQGPEFLTYFQNEAQLEKSRLLSDRFSAERPKGSFSTLEIQRTEQGDSAMYLCASSFELAGGTDYEQYFGPGTRLTVT.

The rearrangement links TRBV6-2 or TRBV6-3 to TRBJ1-5; TCRdb's D call, TRBD1, is unchecked because there is no DNA. Germline CDR1 and CDR2: MNHEY and SVGEGT. The CDR3 has 11 residues. The CDR3 loop reads CASSPGGPQHF.

This chain links TRBV28 with TRBJ2-7; TCRdb calls TRBD1, which cannot be checked without DNA. This CDR3 is built from 15 residues. The germline V gene has CDR1 MDHEN and CDR2 SYDVKM. The CDR3 here is CASGPGQADTYEQYF.